Sequencing of this T cell receptor beta chain was carried out in a study of PD-1 blockade in classical Hodgkin lymphoma. This clone showed up just once. All patients relapsed after autologous stem cell transplantation, and brentuximab vedotin exposure varied. CDR3 length: 15 amino acids. The data were produced by immunoSEQ multiplex PCR, yet TCRdb's version contains in-frame clones alone and is incomplete. This sample has around 20,000 clones, with 80% to 85% found just once. The source is a human donor with classical Hodgkin lymphoma. The sample consisted of peripheral blood mononuclear cells (PBMCs), taken at baseline. The V and J genes are TRBV21-1 and TRBJ2-2; the table's D gene call, TRBD1, was not cross checked with the DNA. TRBV21-1 is flagged as a pseudogene. The CDR3 here is CASKMDRGRPGELFF. In nucleotides, the CDR3 is TGTGCCAGCAAAATGGACAGGGGGCGCCCCGGGGAGCTGTTTTTT.